This T cell receptor beta chain was sequenced for a study of T cell responses to AZD1222 COVID-19 vaccine. Method: immunoSEQ multiplex PCR; TCRdb's copy keeps in-frame clones and lacks some. In the table there are approximately 180,000 clones, 87% of which are singletons. The V segment lost 4 bases and the J segment 4 bases; nucleotides outside the gene matches: 6. The V gene's germline CDR1 is SGHDN and CDR2 FVKESK. The CDR3 sequence is 14 residues long. This clone was found a few times. The antigen is not known. Findings and limits, study-wide: Sampled repertoires all dated from after the peak T cell response. Clonal diversity was possibly underestimated; the donors were predominantly white British and more often female.

The chain uses TRBV14 and TRBJ1-2; TRBD1 agrees at 7 bases. The input for sequencing was peripheral blood, taken on day 0 of AZD1222 vaccination. The sequence was obtained from an adult in good health. The CDR3 nucleotides read TGTGCCAGCAGCCTCGCCGGGACAGTCTATGGCTACACCTTC. Residues: CASSLAGTVYGYTF.